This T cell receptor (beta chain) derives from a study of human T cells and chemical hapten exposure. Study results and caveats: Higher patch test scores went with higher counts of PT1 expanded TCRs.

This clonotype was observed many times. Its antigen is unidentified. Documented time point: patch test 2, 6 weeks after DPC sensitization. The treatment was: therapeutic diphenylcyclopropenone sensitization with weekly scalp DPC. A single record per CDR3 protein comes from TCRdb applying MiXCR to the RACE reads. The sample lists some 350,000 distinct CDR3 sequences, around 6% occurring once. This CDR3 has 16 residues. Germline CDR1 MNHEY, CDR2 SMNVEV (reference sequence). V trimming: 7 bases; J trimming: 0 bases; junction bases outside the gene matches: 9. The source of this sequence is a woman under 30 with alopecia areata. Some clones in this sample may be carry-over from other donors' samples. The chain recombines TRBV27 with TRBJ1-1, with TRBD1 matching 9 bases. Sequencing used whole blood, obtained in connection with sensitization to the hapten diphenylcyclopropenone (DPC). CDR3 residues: CASKLGQGLMNTEAFF. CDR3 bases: TGTGCCAGCAAACTGGGACAGGGTTTGATGAACACTGAAGCTTTCTTT.